The rows below give T cell receptor beta chains drawn from one sample of a study of blood T cell repertoires in COVID-19. Generated by immunoSEQ multiplex PCR, the TCRdb table keeps only in-frame clones and is missing some. The repertoire holds roughly 40,000 clones, with 85% to 95% as singletons. The sequenced material came from peripheral blood. Receptors originate from a man between 45 and 60 years old with active COVID-19. Both conserved end residues are part of each CDR3. Fields, in order: D gene, clone size, V gene, J gene, CDR3 DNA, CDR3 protein. The D gene is left open where the match is weak. Size values are once, few and many counts, or a class for expanded clones, and some rows have none.

D: TRBD2; size: -; V: TRBV6-6; J: TRBJ2-2; DNA: TGTGCCAGCAAATTCGGACTAGGGAACGCCGGGGAGCTGTTTTTT; CDR3: CASKFGLGNAGELFF
D: -; size: -; V: TRBV20-1; J: TRBJ2-2; DNA: TGCAGTGCTAGTTCTTGGCCCGGGATCGGGACCGGGGAGCTGTTTTTT; CDR3: CSASSWPGIGTGELFF
D: -; size: -; V: TRBV7-6; J: TRBJ2-7; DNA: TGTGCCAGCAGCTTAGACGGGACTGGAAACGAGCAGTACTTC; CDR3: CASSLDGTGNEQYF
D: TRBD2; size: -; V: TRBV4-1; J: TRBJ2-2; DNA: TGCGCCAGCAGCCTCCTCCGGACTAGCGGGGCGAACACCGGGGAGCTGTTTTTT; CDR3: CASSLLRTSGANTGELFF
D: TRBD1; size: -; V: TRBV19; J: TRBJ1-1; DNA: TGTGCCAGTAGTGAACAGGGGGTGGGTACTGAAGCTTTCTTT; CDR3: CASSEQGVGTEAFF
D: TRBD1; size: -; V: TRBV5-1; J: TRBJ2-7; DNA: TGCGCCAGCAGCTTAGGACAGGGCTCGGGTGAGCAGTACTTC; CDR3: CASSLGQGSGEQYF
D: -; size: once; V: TRBV5-1; J: TRBJ2-5; DNA: TGCGCCAGCAGCGTTGGACAGCGCGGCTTCCAAGAGACCCAGTACTTC; CDR3: CASSVGQRGFQETQYF
D: TRBD2; size: -; V: TRBV11-2; J: TRBJ2-1; DNA: TGTGCCAGCAGTTCCCGGACTAGCGGGAGAGGGGGTGAGCAGTTCTTC; CDR3: CASSSRTSGRGGEQFF
D: TRBD1; size: -; V: TRBV5-4; J: TRBJ2-3; DNA: TGTGCCAGCAGCCTACCGGGACAGGGGGCAGATACGCAGTATTTT; CDR3: CASSLPGQGADTQYF
D: -; size: -; V: TRBV11-2; J: TRBJ2-7; DNA: TGTGCCAGCAGCCAGAATTACGAGCAGTACTTC; CDR3: CASSQNYEQYF
D: TRBD2; size: -; V: TRBV28; J: TRBJ2-1; DNA: TGTGCCAGCAGTTTGGTTGCGGGAGCCCAGTACAATGAGCAGTTCTTC; CDR3: CASSLVAGAQYNEQFF
D: -; size: -; V: TRBV6-5; J: TRBJ2-3; DNA: TGTGCCAGCAGTTACGAGCGCGGGAGCACAGATACGCAGTATTTT; CDR3: CASSYERGSTDTQYF
D: TRBD2; size: -; V: TRBV28; J: TRBJ2-3; DNA: TGTGCCAGCAGTTTGAGCGGGAGGCCAACAGATACGCAGTATTTT; CDR3: CASSLSGRPTDTQYF
D: -; size: -; V: TRBV28; J: TRBJ2-6; DNA: TGTGCCAGCGGGGAACAGGCGGCTGGGGCCAACGTCCTGACTTTC; CDR3: CASGEQAAGANVLTF
D: TRBD1; size: once; V: TRBV2; J: TRBJ1-1; DNA: TGTGCCAGCAGAGGGACAGGGGGCGCGGGCACTGAAGCTTTCTTT; CDR3: CASRGTGGAGTEAFF
D: TRBD2; size: -; V: TRBV28; J: TRBJ2-3; DNA: TGTGCCAGCAGTTATGCCCGGCGGGCTAGCGGGAGCAATTCGGGTACGCAGTATTTT; CDR3: CASSYARRASGSNSGTQYF
D: TRBD1; size: -; V: TRBV5-1; J: TRBJ1-2; DNA: TGCGCCAGCAGCTTGGAAGGGACAGACTATGGCTACACCTTC; CDR3: CASSLEGTDYGYTF
D: TRBD2; size: -; V: TRBV5-1; J: TRBJ2-1; DNA: TGCGCCAGCAATCCGGGACTAGCCAACAATGAGCAGTTCTTC; CDR3: CASNPGLANNEQFF
D: -; size: -; V: TRBV12-2; J: TRBJ1-3; DNA: -; CDR3: CASRPGLVGQGNSGNTIYF
D: -; size: -; V: TRBV10-1; J: TRBJ2-3; DNA: TGCGCCAGCAGCTACAGCACAGATACGCAGTATTTT; CDR3: CASSYSTDTQYF
D: TRBD1; size: -; V: TRBV7-9; J: TRBJ1-2; DNA: TGTGCCAGCAGCTTAGACCAGGGGGTCTATGGCTACACCTTC; CDR3: CASSLDQGVYGYTF
D: TRBD2; size: -; V: TRBV28; J: TRBJ2-7; DNA: TGTGCCAGCAGTGGACTAGCGGGAGTTCACGAGCAGTACTTC; CDR3: CASSGLAGVHEQYF
D: TRBD2; size: -; V: TRBV28; J: TRBJ2-7; DNA: TGTGCCAGCTCCGGGGGGGGTTTTGGCGAGCAGTACTTC; CDR3: CASSGGGFGEQYF
D: -; size: -; V: TRBV5-4; J: TRBJ1-2; DNA: TGTGCCAGCAGCAGAAACAGGGAGTATGGCTACACCTTC; CDR3: CASSRNREYGYTF
D: -; size: -; V: TRBV28; J: TRBJ2-7; DNA: TGTGCCAGCAGTCCTATAGGACAAGGATCCTACGAGCAGTACTTC; CDR3: CASSPIGQGSYEQYF
D: -; size: -; V: TRBV30; J: TRBJ2-3; DNA: TGTGCCTGGAGTGTCTCCGCGTCAGATACGCAGTATTTT; CDR3: CAWSVSASDTQYF
D: TRBD2; size: -; V: TRBV11-3; J: TRBJ2-7; DNA: TGTGCCAGCAGCAAACCCCTAGCGGGAGATTCCGACGGGGCCTACGAGCAGTACTTC; CDR3: CASSKPLAGDSDGAYEQYF
D: -; size: -; V: TRBV2; J: TRBJ1-1; DNA: TGTGCCAGCACCTTGGGACATAGGAACACTGAAGCTTTCTTT; CDR3: CASTLGHRNTEAFF
D: -; size: -; V: TRBV7-7; J: TRBJ2-1; DNA: TGTGCCAGCAGCTTAGCCCCTTCTAGCAATGAGCAGTTCTTC; CDR3: CASSLAPSSNEQFF
D: -; size: few; V: TRBV9; J: TRBJ2-5; DNA: TGTGCCAGCAGCGTAGGAGGGGGACCCCAAGAGACCCAGTACTTC; CDR3: CASSVGGGPQETQYF
D: -; size: -; V: TRBV11-2; J: TRBJ1-1; DNA: TGTGCCAGCAGCTTTTCCTCAGGGCAAGCTTTCTTT; CDR3: CASSFSSGQAFF
D: TRBD1; size: -; V: TRBV27; J: TRBJ2-7; DNA: TGTGCCAGCAGCATCGGACAGGGGGCGTACGAGCAGTACTTC; CDR3: CASSIGQGAYEQYF
D: TRBD1; size: -; V: TRBV7-9; J: TRBJ1-2; DNA: TGTGCCAGCAGCTTATATGGAGGGGGCCAGGGAGGCTACACCTTC; CDR3: CASSLYGGGQGGYTF